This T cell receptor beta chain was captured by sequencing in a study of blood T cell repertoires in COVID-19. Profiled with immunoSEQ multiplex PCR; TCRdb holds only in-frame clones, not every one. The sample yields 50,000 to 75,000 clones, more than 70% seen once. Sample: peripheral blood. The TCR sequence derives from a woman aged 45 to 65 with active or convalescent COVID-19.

The CDR3 loop reads CASFQGTTSYEQYF. CDR3 DNA sequence: TGCGCCAGCTTCCAGGGCACAACCTCCTACGAGCAGTACTTC. This chain joins TRBV5-1 and TRBJ2-7, with D tentatively TRBD1 (5 bases). CDR1 and CDR2 from the germline V gene are SGHRS and YFSETQ. The CDR3 contains 14 residues. Trimming cost V 7 bases and J 0 bases, with 14 bases left between them.